One TCR beta chain is described in this entry. No antigen is known for it. MiXCR, applied by TCRdb to the 5' RACE reads, yields one record per CDR3 protein. The sample lists more than 650,000 distinct CDR3 sequences, roughly 12% occurring once. This sample is drawn from a study of CD8 T cells in ankylosing spondylitis. Overall study results and limits: A TCR beta motif of fewer than ten highly homologous variants appeared characteristic of ankylosing spondylitis blood.

CDR3 size: 13 residues. CDR1 is MNHEY, CDR2 SVGAGI, per germline. V gave up 0 bases and J gave up 5 bases, with 6 bases separating them. This receptor was obtained from a male donor with ankylosing spondylitis. What was sequenced was blood, either unsorted or a sorted T cell fraction (not recorded which). The chain employs TRBV6-5 and TRBJ2-3, with D tentatively TRBD2 (5 bases). This chain's CDR3 is CASSYSRVDTQYF. CDR3 sequence (DNA): TGTGCCAGCAGTTACTCGAGGGTAGATACGCAGTATTTT.